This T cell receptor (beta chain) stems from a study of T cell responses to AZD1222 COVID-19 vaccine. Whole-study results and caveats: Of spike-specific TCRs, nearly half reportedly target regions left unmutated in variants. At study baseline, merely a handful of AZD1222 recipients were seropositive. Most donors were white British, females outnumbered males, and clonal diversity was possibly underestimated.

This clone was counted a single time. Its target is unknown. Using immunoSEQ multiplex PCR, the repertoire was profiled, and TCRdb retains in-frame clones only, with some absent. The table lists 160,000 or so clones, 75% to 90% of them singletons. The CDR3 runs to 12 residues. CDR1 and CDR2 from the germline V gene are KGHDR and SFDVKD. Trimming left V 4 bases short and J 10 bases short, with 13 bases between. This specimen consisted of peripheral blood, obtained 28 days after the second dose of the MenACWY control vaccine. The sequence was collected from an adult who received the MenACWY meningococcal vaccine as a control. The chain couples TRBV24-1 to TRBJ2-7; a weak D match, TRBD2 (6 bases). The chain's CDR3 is CATSETWGDQYF. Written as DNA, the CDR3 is TGTGCCACCAGTGAAACCTGGGGGGATCAGTACTTC.